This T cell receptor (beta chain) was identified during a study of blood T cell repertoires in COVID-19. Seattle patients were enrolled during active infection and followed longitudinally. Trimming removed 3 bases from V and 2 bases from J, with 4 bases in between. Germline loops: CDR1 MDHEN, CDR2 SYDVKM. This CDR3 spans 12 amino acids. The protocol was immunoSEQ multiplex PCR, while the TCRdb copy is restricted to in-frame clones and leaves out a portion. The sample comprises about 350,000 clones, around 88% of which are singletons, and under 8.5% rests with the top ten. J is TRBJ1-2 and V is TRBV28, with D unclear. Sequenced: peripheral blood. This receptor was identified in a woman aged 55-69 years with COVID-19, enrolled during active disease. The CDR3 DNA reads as TGTGCCAGCAGTTTGGGCAACTATGGCTACACCTTC. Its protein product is CASSLGNYGYTF.